The entry below describes one T cell receptor (beta chain). Its cognate antigen is unknown. The CDR3 contains 13 residues. Germline V gene data show CDR1 as SGHTA and CDR2 as FQGTGA. V was trimmed by 5 bases and J by 3 bases, leaving 10 bases between them. This entry belongs to a study of post-analysis software for immune sequencing data. Unique molecular identifiers featured in each of the TCR beta cDNA libraries. T cells numbering roughly 1 to 11 million yielded cDNA molecules that totaled some 500,000. Each CDR3 protein gets one entry after TCRdb re-called the PCR reads with MiXCR. Seen here are around 440,000 distinct CDR3 sequences, over 35% observed once, and the top ten hold 9% to 14%. Study results and limitations: With F measure, samples from one preparation batch clustered together strongly. There was significantly lower normalized Chao1 diversity in multiple sclerosis patients than in controls. Five TRBV segments (TRBV5-6, TRBV5-1 and TRBV20-1 among them) occurred more frequently in patients than in controls.

The V gene is TRBV7-3, the J gene TRBJ1-1; D is ambiguous. The sequencing sample was made of blood. This receptor was taken from a girl under 18 with multiple sclerosis. This CDR3 is CASSTSGHTEAFF. DNA for the CDR3: TGTGCCAGCAGCACGTCTGGGCACACTGAAGCTTTCTTT.